The source of this T cell receptor beta chain is a study of blood T cell repertoires in COVID-19. There are 17 residues in the CDR3. Per germline, CDR1 MDHEN and CDR2 SYDVKM. The V segment lost 1 base and the J segment 6 bases; nucleotides outside the gene matches: 8. Profiling relied on immunoSEQ multiplex PCR, and the TCRdb table lists in-frame clones only, not all of them. Found here are 180,000 or so clones, 86% of them singletons; the top ten hold nearly 8.5%. V and J are TRBV28 and TRBJ2-1, with 11 bases matching TRBD2. Sequenced input: peripheral blood. The origin of this receptor is a man aged 55-75 years with acute or convalescent COVID-19. The CDR3 sequence: CASSLSLAGGVVNEQFF. Written as DNA, the CDR3 is TGTGCCAGCAGTTTATCGCTAGCGGGAGGAGTCGTCAATGAGCAGTTCTTC.